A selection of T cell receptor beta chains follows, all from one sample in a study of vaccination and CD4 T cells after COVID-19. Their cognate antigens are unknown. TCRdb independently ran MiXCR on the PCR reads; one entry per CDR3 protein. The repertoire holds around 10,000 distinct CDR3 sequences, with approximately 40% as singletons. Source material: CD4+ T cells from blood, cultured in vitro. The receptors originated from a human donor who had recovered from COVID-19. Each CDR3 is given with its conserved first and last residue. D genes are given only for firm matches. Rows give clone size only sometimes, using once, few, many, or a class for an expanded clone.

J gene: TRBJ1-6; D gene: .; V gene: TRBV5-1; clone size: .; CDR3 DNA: TGCGCCAGCAGCTTGGGGGGCAGGGCGAATTCACCCCTCCACTTT; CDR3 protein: CASSLGGRANSPLHF
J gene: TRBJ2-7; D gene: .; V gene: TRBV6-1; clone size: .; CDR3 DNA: TGTGCCAGCAACCGGGACCGAAACTACGAGCAGTACTTC; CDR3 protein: CASNRDRNYEQYF
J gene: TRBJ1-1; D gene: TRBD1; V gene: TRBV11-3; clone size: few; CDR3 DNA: TGTGCCAGCAGCAGAGACAGGGACACTGAAGCTTTCTTT; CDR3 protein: CASSRDRDTEAFF
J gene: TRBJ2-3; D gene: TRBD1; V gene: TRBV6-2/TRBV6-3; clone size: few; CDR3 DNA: TGTGCCAGCAGTGGCCCGGGACAGGGGATCGAAGATACGCAGTATTTT; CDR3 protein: CASSGPGQGIEDTQYF
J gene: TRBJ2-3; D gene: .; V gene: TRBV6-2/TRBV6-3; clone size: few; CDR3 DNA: TGTGCCAGCAGCCACTCACTGGTCGGTGATACGCAGTATTTT; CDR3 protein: CASSHSLVGDTQYF
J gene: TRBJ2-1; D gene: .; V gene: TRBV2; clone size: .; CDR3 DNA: TGTGCCAGCAGTGAATACAATGAGCAGTTCTTC; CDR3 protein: CASSEYNEQFF
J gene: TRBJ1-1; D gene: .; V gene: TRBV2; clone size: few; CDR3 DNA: TGTGCCAGCACTCGGGAGGGCAGGGTTGCTTTCTTT; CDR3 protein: CASTREGRVAFF
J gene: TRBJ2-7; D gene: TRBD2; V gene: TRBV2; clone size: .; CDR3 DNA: TGTGCCAGCAGCTGGGGGGGGTACTACGAGCAGTACTTC; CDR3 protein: CASSWGGYYEQYF
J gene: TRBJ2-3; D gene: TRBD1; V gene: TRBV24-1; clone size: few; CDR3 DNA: TGTGCCACCAGTGAACCGGGACAGGGAGCCCATACGCAGTATTTT; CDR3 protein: CATSEPGQGAHTQYF
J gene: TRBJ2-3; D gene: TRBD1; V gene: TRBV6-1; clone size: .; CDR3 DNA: TGTGCCAGCAGTGAAAATAGAGGGGGCGGACCTAGCACAGATACGCAGTATTTT; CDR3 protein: CASSENRGGGPSTDTQYF
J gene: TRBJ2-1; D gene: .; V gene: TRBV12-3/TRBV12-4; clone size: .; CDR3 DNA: TGTGCCAGCAGTTTAGGGGCTGGGTGGGGGGCCGGAGGTGAGCAGTTCTTC; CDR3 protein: CASSLGAGWGAGGEQFF
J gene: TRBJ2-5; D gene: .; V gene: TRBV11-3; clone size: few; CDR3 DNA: TGTGCCAGCAGCCCAGGGAATCAAGAGACCCAGTACTTC; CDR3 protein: CASSPGNQETQYF
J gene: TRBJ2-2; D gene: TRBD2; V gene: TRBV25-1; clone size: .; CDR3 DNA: TGTGCCGGGGGGGACGGGACCGGGGAGCTGTTTTTT; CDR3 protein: CAGGDGTGELFF
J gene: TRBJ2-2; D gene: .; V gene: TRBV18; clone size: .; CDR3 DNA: TGTGCCAGCTCACCACCGAGGCGAGACACCGGGGAGCTGTTTTTT; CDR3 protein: CASSPPRRDTGELFF
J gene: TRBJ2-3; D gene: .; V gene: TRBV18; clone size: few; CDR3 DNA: TGTGCCAGCTCTACCTCTTACACAGATACGCAGTATTTT; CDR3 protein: CASSTSYTDTQYF
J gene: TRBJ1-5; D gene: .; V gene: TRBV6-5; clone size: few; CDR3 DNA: TGTGCCAGCAGTTTACGTCCGGAGAATCAGCCCCAGCATTTT; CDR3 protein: CASSLRPENQPQHF
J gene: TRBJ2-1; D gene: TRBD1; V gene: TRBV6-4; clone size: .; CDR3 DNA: TGTGCCAGCAGTGAGAGGACAGGGGGCGGCAATGAGCAGTTCTTC; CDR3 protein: CASSERTGGGNEQFF
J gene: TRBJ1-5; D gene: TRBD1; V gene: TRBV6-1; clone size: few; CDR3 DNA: TGTGCCAGCAGTCCCCGGACAGGGAGGTATAGCAATCAGCCCCAGCATTTT; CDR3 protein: CASSPRTGRYSNQPQHF
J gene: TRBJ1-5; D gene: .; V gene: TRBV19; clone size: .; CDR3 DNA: TGTGCCAGTAGTATAGTAGCGGAGCGGAATCAGCCCCAGCATTTT; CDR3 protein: CASSIVAERNQPQHF
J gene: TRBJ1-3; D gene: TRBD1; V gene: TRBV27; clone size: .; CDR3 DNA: TGTGCCAGCAGGACTTTGGACAGGGGAAACACCATATATTTT; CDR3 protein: CASRTLDRGNTIYF
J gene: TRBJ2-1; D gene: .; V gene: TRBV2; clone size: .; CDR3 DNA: TGTGCCAGCAGTGTAGCGATGTCCTACAATGAGCAGTTCTTC; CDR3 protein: CASSVAMSYNEQFF
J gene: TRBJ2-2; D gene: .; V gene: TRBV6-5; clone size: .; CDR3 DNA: TGTGCCAGCAGTTACTCGACAGGTCCTGGGACCGGGGAGCTGTTTTTT; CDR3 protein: CASSYSTGPGTGELFF
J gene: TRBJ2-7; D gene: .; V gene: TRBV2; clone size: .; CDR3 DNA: TGTGCCAGCGATGTTCCCTCCTACGAGCAGTACTTC; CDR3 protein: CASDVPSYEQYF
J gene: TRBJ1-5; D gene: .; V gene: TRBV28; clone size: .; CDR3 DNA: TGTGCCAGCAGTTTGGGGAGAGTGACAGGCGGGAATCAGCCCCAGCATTTT; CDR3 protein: CASSLGRVTGGNQPQHF
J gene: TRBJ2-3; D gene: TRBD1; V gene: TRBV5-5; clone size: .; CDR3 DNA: TGTGCCAGCAGCTTGACAACAGGGGACACAGATACGCAGTATTTT; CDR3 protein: CASSLTTGDTDTQYF
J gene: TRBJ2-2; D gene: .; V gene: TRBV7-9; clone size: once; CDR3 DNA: TGTGCCAGCAGGGGGGGGCCCGGGGAGCTGTTTTTT; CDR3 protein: CASRGGPGELFF
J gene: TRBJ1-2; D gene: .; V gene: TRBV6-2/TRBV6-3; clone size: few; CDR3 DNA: TGTGCCAGCAGCGACCGCCGGGACATCGAGTATGGCTACACCTTC; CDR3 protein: CASSDRRDIEYGYTF
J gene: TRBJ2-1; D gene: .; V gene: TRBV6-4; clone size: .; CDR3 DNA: TGTGCCAGCAGTTCTAGATCCAATGAGCAGTTCTTC; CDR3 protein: CASSSRSNEQFF
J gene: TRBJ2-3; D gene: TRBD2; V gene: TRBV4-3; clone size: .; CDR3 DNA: TGCGCCAGCAGCCAAGACCATGGGACTAGCGGGACAGATACGCAGTATTTT; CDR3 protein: CASSQDHGTSGTDTQYF
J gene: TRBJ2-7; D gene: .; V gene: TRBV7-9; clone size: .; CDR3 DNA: TGTGCCAGCAGCTTGTATGCGGGGTCCTCCTACGAGCAGTACTTC; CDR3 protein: CASSLYAGSSYEQYF
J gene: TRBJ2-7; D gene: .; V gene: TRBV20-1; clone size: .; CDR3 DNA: TGCAGTGCCCAGGAGGGTCCCGTCTACGAGCAGTACTTC; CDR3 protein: CSAQEGPVYEQYF
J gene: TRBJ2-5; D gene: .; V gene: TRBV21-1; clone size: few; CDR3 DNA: TGTGCCAGCAGCAAAGGTTCGGGCCACACGAGGACCCAGTACTTC; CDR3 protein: CASSKGSGHTRTQYF
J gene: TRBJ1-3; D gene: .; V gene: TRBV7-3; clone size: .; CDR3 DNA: TGTGCCAGCAGTCTCCGACACGGAGACTCTGGAAACACCATATATTTT; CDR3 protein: CASSLRHGDSGNTIYF
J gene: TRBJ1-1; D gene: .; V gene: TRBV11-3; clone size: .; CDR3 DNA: TGTGCCAGCAGCTTAACAGGGCCTAACACTGAAGCTTTCTTT; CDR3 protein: CASSLTGPNTEAFF
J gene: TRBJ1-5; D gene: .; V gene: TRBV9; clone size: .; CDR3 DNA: TGTGCCAGCAGTGAGACTGGGGGAGCAAATCAGCCCCAGCATTTT; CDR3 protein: CASSETGGANQPQHF
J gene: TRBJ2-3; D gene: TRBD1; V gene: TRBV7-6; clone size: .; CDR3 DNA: TGTGCCAGCAGCCCCAGGGGGCTCACAGATACGCAGTATTTT; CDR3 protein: CASSPRGLTDTQYF
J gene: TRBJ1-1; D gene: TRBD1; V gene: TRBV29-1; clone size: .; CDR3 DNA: TGCAGCGGGGGACAGGGGAGAGGAGTTAACACTGAAGCTTTCTTT; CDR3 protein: CSGGQGRGVNTEAFF
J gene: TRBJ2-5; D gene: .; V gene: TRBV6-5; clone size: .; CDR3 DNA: TGTGCCAGCAGTTACTCGATGTCCGGGGAGACCCAGTACTTC; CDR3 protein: CASSYSMSGETQYF
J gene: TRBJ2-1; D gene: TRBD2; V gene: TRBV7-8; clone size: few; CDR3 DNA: TGTGCCAGCAGCTTAGCGCGGGCGGGAGGGCCGGGGAATGAGCAGTTCTTC; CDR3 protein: CASSLARAGGPGNEQFF
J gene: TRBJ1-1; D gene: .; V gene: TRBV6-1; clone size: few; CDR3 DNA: TGTGCCAGCGCCCCGGGGGCTACTGAAGCTTTCTTT; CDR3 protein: CASAPGATEAFF
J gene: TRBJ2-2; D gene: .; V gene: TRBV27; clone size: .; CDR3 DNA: TGTGCCAGCAGTTTATCAGGGAGGTCCACCGGGGAGCTGTTTTTT; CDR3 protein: CASSLSGRSTGELFF
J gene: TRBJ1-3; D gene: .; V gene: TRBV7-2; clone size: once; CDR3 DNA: TGTGCCAGCAGCGCGGACAGAGGAAACACCATATATTTT; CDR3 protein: CASSADRGNTIYF
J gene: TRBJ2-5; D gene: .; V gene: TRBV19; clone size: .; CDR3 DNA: TGTGCCAGTAGTGCCGAAGGGGGTCTCCAGTACTTC; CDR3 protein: CASSAEGGLQYF